This T cell receptor (beta chain) stems from a study of cytomegalovirus exposure and HLA in healthy donors. The PCR contained 60 Vbeta and 13 Jbeta primers. The table came from immunoSEQ multiplex PCR; TCRdb's copy has only in-frame clones and leaves some out. Of around 170,000 clones in the sample, roughly four fifths were seen once. The germline CDR1 and CDR2 sequences are SNHLY and FYNNEI. There are 14 residues in the CDR3. V was clipped by 1 base and J by 2 bases, with 6 bases between them. The genes are TRBV2 and TRBJ1-5; weak D call: TRBD1 (6 bases). Sequenced: PBMCs. The sequence derives from a middle-aged man in good health and CMV-seronegative. This chain's CDR3 is CASSEDRGNQPQHF. Here the CDR3 DNA reads TGTGCCAGCAGTGAAGACAGGGGCAATCAGCCCCAGCATTTT.